What follows describes a single TCR beta chain. This record belongs to a study of control samples from healthy donors and cancer patients. The data were produced by immunoSEQ multiplex PCR, yet TCRdb's version contains in-frame clones alone and is incomplete. The table shows about 120,000 clones, with over 75% occurring only once. CDR1 and CDR2 from the germline V gene are MNHEY and SVGAGI. The CDR3 extends over 15 amino acids. J lost 5 bases, V lost 6 bases, and 9 bases had no gene match. Sequencing was done on a sample of blood. The receptor was isolated from a man aged 35-49 years in good health. The rearrangement links TRBV6-5 to TRBJ2-5; 10 bases are shared with TRBD1. Here the CDR3 reads CASSPDRGRGETQYF. Here the CDR3 DNA reads TGTGCCAGCAGCCCAGACAGGGGGCGGGGGGAGACCCAGTACTTC.